This T cell receptor beta chain was obtained from a study of beta chain features in type 1 diabetes. Study-wide context: The study found patients and healthy donors alike in age, gender and cell yields.

In this sample, this clone turned up a few times. Its specificity is not known. Overall study findings and caveats: The cDNA sequencing approach could over-represent high-TCR-expressing cells. TCRB CDR3s from Type 1 diabetes patients were moderately but significantly shorter in all four CD4+ subsets.

The study reverse transcribed the entire isolated RNA, so it sequenced expressed TCRB transcripts. Here immunoSEQ multiplex PCR was the method, and the copy in TCRdb shows in-frame clones only, minus some. The sample has hundreds of thousands of clones; about 16% are singletons. Trimming left V 5 bases short and J 4 bases short, with 12 bases between. The CDR3 sequence is 13 residues long. CDR1 is SGHNT, CDR2 YYREEE, per germline (reference sequence). The sequenced sample consisted of naive CD4+ T cells from blood. The clonotype comes from a man between 18 and 29 years old in good health. J is TRBJ1-2 and V is TRBV5-4; D remains ambiguous. CDR3 residues: CASRPADFYGYTF. In nucleotides, the CDR3 is TGTGCCAGCAGACCTGCCGATTTCTATGGCTACACCTTC.